The sample holds many counts of the clone carrying this T cell receptor beta chain. No antigen is known for it. The CDR3 is 13 amino acids. V lost 7 bases and J lost 5; bases outside the gene matches: 7. Germline-derived CDR1 and CDR2 are SQVTM and ANQGSEA. The sample comes from a study of CD8 T cells in ankylosing spondylitis. Study-wide results and caveats: What seemed typical of ankylosing spondylitis blood was a TCR beta motif built from several highly homologous variants. Matched ankylosing spondylitis synovial fluid reportedly showed significant enrichment of disease-linked clones.

Quantitative 5'-RACE was performed with molecular barcodes, and it yielded the TCR beta libraries. TCRdb re-called the 5' RACE reads through MiXCR, storing one row per CDR3 protein. This table has approximately 300,000 distinct CDR3 sequences, around 8% appearing once. The TCR comes from a male donor with ankylosing spondylitis. The chain employs TRBV29-1 and TRBJ1-2, with TRBD1 matching over 10 bases. The sample comprised blood, either unsorted or a sorted T cell fraction (not recorded which). The CDR3 is CSASMGQGYGYTF. DNA of the CDR3: TGCAGCGCATCGATGGGACAGGGGTATGGCTACACCTTC.